This T cell receptor beta chain is from a study of regulatory T cells in long-lasting Graves disease. The study's findings and limits: The persistent group shared fewer than 3,500 public clonotypes, more than the approximately 880 shared by new patients.

About this clonotype: Its target is unknown.

Building of the TCR beta libraries involved iRepertoire HTBI primers and Arm-PCR of CDR3 regions. Via MiXCR, TCRdb re-called the multiplex PCR reads, giving one row per CDR3 protein. The repertoire holds 650,000 to 850,000 distinct CDR3 sequences, with about 32% as singletons. Time point specified: persistent/refractory GD, antithyroid drugs over 5 years with positive TRAb. From RNA extracted from PBMCs, the TCR library was made. Investigators report Graves' disease was diagnosed under American Thyroid Association guidelines. EDTA tubes held roughly 9.9 milliliters of peripheral blood from each patient. J gave up 7 bases and V 4 bases, and 9 bases lay outside the gene matches. CDR3 length: 15 residues. Per germline, CDR1 MNHNS and CDR2 SASEGT.

The chain combines TRBV6-1 with TRBJ1-4; TRBD1 matches at 7 bases. The sequence was collected from a female donor with Graves disease. The input for sequencing was peripheral blood mononuclear cells (PBMCs), taken when the disease was refractory, from a patient treated with antithyroid drugs. DNA for the CDR3: TGTGCCAGCAGTGCTAGGGGACAGAGGGGTGAAAAACTGTTTTTT. Translation: CASSARGQRGEKLFF.